The clone carrying this T cell receptor beta chain was counted ten times or more. As to time point: newly diagnosed GD, antithyroid drugs for less than 3 months. After RNA was extracted from PBMCs, the TCR library was made from it. The authors diagnosed Graves' disease using American Thyroid Association guidelines. Tubes containing EDTA received approximately 8.7 milliliters of drawn peripheral blood. The TCR beta library used iRepertoire HTBI primers with Arm-PCR amplification of CDR3. In TCRdb, the multiplex PCR reads were re-called with MiXCR into one record per CDR3 protein. The sample includes around 240,000 distinct CDR3 sequences, 18% of them seen just once. The CDR3 is 14 amino acids. Trimming stripped 4 bases from V and 7 bases from J, with 13 bases between. CDR1 SGHVS and CDR2 FQNEAQ come from the germline V gene. The data were taken from a study of regulatory T cells in long-lasting Graves disease.

These same data were also listed under a study on T cells in Graves' hyperthyroidism and ophthalmopathy. This second study notes: Together with thyroid ultrasound, orbital computed tomography, serum thyroxine and TRAb, clinical symptoms were used for diagnoses. Patients with ophthalmopathy were separated from those with stable hyperthyroidism by a 13 V-J model.

Here the sequenced sample was peripheral blood mononuclear cells (PBMCs), taken at new diagnosis, from a patient treated with antithyroid drugs. The sequence derives from a young woman with Graves disease. This chain joins TRBV7-8 and TRBJ1-4; tentative D call: TRBD1 (6 bases). The DNA for the CDR3 is TGTGCCAGCAGCTCCCAGGGGCGGGCTGAAAAACTGTTTTTT. Protein product: CASSSQGRAEKLFF.